A single T cell receptor beta chain is shown here with its context. The data belong to a study of blood T cell repertoires in COVID-19. Assay used: immunoSEQ multiplex PCR; TCRdb lists only in-frame clones, some missing. Counted here are some 110,000 clones, less than 90% occurring once; the ten biggest clones make up around 4.1%. The V gene's germline CDR1 is SGHDN and CDR2 FVKESK. The CDR3 extends over 17 amino acids. Trimming took 0 bases from V and 5 from J, leaving 16 bases between them. The sample consisted of peripheral blood. The chain employs TRBV14 and TRBJ2-2; D unresolved. The receptor was isolated from a man aged 50-60 years with acute or convalescent COVID-19. CDR3 loop: CASSQDLTSGQTGELFF. The CDR3 bases are TGTGCCAGCAGCCAAGATCTAACGTCAGGCCAGACCGGGGAGCTGTTTTTT.